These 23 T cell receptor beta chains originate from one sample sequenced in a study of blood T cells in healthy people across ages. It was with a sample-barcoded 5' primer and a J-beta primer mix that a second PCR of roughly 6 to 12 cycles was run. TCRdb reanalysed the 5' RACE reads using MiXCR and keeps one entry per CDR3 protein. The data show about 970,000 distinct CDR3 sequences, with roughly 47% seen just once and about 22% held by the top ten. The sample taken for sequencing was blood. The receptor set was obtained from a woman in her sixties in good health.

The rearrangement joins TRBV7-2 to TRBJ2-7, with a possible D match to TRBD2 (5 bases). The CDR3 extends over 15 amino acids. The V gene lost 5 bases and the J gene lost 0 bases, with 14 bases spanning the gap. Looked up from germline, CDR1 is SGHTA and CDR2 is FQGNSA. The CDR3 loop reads CASSLQASSSYEQYF. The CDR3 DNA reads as TGTGCCAGCAGCCTTCAGGCTAGCAGCTCCTACGAGCAGTACTTC.

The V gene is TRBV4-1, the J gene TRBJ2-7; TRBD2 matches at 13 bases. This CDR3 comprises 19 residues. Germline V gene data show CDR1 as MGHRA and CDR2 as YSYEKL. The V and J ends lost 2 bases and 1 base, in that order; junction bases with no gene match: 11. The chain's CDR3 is CASSQRTTSGRDHSYEQYF. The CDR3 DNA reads TGCGCCAGCAGCCAAAGGACCACTAGCGGGAGGGACCATTCCTACGAGCAGTACTTC.

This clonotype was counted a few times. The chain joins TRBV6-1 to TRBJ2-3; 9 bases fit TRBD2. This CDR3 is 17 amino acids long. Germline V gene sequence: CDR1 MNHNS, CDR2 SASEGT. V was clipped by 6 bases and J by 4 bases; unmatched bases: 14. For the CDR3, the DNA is TGTGCCAGCAGCCCATCCCTACTAGCGGGCGGAGCAGATACGCAGTATTTT. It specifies CASSPSLLAGGADTQYF.

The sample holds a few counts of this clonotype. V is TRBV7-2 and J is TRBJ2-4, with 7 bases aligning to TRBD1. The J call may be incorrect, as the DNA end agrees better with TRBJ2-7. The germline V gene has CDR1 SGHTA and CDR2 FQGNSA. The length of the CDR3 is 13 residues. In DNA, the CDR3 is TGTGCCAGCAGCGACAGGGTAACGAACGAGCAGTACTTC. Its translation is CASSDRVTNEQYF.

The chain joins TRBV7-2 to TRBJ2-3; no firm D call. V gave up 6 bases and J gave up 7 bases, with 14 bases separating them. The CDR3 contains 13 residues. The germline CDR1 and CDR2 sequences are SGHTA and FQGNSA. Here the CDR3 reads CASSTPSGYTQYF. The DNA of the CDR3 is TGTGCCAGCAGTACTCCGTCCGGGTATACGCAGTATTTT.

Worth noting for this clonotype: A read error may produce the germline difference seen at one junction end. CDR3 region: CATSRVGGTGANVPTF. The CDR3 DNA sequence: TGTGCCACCAGCAGAGTTGGAGGGACTGGGGCCAACGTCCCGACTTTC. The J gene is TRBJ2-6, the V gene TRBV15; D possibly corresponds to TRBD2 (6 bases). Germline-derived CDR1 and CDR2 are LNHNV and YYDKDF (reference sequence). The CDR3 extends over 16 amino acids. Looking up the rest from reference TRBV15 and TRBJ2-6 gives the full variable domain: DAMVIQNPRYQVTQFGKPVTLSCSQTLNHNVMYWYQQKSSQAPKLLFHYYDKDFNNEADTPDNFQSRRPNTSFCFLDIRSPGLGDTAMYLCATSRVGGTGANVPTFGAGSRLTVL.

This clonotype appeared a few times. CDR3 sequence reads: CATSDRVAGANVLTF. The CDR3 nucleotides read TGTGCCACCAGTGATCGAGTAGCTGGGGCCAACGTCCTGACTTTC. This sequence joins TRBV24-1 and TRBJ2-6; D ambiguous. The CDR3 is 15 residues long. Germline CDR1 reads KGHDR; CDR2 reads SFDVKD. The germline V and J ends were trimmed by 3 bases and 2 bases, with 7 bases remaining between them.

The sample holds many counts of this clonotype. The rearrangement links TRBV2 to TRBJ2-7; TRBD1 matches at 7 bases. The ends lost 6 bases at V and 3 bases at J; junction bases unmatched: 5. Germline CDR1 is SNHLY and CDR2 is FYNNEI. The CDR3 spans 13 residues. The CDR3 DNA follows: TGTGCCAGCAGCCGGGACAGCTTCTACGAGCAGTACTTC. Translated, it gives CASSRDSFYEQYF.

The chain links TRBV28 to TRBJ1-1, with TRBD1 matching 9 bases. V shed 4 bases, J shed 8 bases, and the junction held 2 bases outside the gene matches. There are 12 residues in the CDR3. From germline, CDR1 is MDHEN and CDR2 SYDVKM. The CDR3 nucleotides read TGTGCCAGCAGTTCCGGGACAGGGGAAGCTTTCTTT. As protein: CASSSGTGEAFF.

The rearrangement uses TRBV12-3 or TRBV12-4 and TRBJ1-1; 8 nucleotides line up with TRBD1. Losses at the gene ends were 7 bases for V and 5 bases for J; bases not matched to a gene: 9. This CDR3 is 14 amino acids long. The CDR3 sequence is CASIQGAPLTEAFF. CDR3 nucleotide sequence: TGTGCCAGCATCCAGGGGGCTCCTTTGACTGAAGCTTTCTTT.

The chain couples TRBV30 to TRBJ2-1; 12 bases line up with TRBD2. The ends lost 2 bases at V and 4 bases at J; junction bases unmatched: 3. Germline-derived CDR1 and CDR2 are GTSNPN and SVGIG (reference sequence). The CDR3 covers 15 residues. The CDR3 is CAWSHGTSGYNEQFF. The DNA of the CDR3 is TGTGCCTGGAGTCACGGGACTAGCGGGTACAATGAGCAGTTCTTC.

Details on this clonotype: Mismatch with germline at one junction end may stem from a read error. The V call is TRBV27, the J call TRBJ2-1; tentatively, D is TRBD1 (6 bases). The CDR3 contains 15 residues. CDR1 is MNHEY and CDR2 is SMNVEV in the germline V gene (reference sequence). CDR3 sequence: CTSSLSPGAFNEQFF. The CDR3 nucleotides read TGTACCAGCAGTTTATCGCCAGGGGCCTTCAATGAGCAGTTCTTC.

Here the CDR3 reads CASSRGGAGGGNIQYF. The DNA of the CDR3 is TGTGCCAGCAGTCGAGGGGGAGCGGGAGGGGGAAACATTCAGTACTTC. The chain joins TRBV12-3 or TRBV12-4 to TRBJ2-4; 10 bases agree with TRBD2. The V gene end was trimmed by 5 bases and the J gene end by 6 bases; junction bases not matched to a gene: 10. The CDR3 has 16 residues.

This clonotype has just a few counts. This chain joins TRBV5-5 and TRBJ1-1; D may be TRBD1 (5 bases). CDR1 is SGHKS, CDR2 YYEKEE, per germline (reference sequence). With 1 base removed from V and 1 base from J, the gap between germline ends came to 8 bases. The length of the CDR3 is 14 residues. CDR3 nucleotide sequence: TGTGCCAGCAGCTTGACAGGCGGGAACACTGAAGCTTTCTTT. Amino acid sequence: CASSLTGGNTEAFF.

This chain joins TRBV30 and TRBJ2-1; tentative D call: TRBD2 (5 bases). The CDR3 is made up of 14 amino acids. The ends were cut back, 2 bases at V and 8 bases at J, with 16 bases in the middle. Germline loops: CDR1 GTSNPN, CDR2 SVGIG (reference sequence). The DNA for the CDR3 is TGTGCCTGGAGTTTAGGGTCTAGCATGTATGAGCAGTTCTTC. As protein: CAWSLGSSMYEQFF.

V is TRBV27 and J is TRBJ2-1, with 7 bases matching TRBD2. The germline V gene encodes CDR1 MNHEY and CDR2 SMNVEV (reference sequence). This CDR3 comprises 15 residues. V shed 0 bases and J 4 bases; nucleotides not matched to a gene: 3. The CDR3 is CASSLSVAGYNEQFF. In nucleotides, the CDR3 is TGTGCCAGCAGTTTATCAGTAGCGGGTTACAATGAGCAGTTCTTC.

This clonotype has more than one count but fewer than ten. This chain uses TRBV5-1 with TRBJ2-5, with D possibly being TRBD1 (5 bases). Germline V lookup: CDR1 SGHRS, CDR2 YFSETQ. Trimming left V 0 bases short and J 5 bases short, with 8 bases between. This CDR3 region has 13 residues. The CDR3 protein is CASSLDAGETQYF. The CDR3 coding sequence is TGCGCCAGCAGCTTGGACGCAGGGGAGACCCAGTACTTC.

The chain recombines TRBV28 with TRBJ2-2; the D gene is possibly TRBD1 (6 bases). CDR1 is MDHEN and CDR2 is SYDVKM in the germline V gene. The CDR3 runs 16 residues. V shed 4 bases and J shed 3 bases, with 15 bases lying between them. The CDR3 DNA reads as TGTGCCAGCAGTTCCCCAGGGGAGCTTCACACCGGGGAGCTGTTTTTT. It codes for CASSSPGELHTGELFF.

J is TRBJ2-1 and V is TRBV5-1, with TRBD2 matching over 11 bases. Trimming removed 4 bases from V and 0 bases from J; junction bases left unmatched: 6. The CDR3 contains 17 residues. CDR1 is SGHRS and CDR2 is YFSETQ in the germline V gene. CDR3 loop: CASSPASGRSSYNEQFF. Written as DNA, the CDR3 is TGCGCCAGCAGCCCGGCTAGCGGGAGGAGCTCCTACAATGAGCAGTTCTTC.

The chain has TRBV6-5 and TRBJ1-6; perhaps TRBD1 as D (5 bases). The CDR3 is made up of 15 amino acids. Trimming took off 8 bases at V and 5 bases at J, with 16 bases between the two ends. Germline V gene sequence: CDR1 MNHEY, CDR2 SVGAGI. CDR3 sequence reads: CASRRRQTNNSPLHF. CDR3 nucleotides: TGTGCCAGCCGGAGGAGACAGACTAATAATTCACCCCTCCACTTT.

This chain's CDR3 is CASSLEGGPVYGYTF. CDR3 nucleotides: TGTGCCAGCAGTTTAGAAGGGGGGCCAGTCTATGGCTACACCTTC. The chain employs TRBV27 and TRBJ1-2; possible D gene TRBD1, 6 bases. The germline V gene encodes CDR1 MNHEY and CDR2 SMNVEV (reference sequence). V was cut by 2 bases and J by 4 bases, with 14 bases left in between. The CDR3 consists of 15 residues.

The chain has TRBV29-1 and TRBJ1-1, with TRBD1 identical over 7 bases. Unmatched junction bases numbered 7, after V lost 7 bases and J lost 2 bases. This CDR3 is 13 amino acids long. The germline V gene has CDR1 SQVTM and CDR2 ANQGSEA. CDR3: CSGTGVINTEAFF. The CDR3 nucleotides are TGCAGCGGTACAGGGGTTATAAACACTGAAGCTTTCTTT.

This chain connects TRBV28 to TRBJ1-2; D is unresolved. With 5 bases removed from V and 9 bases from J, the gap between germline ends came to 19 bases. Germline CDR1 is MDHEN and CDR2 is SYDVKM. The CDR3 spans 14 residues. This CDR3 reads CASSISGWDVSYTF. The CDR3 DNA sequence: TGTGCCAGCAGTATAAGCGGTTGGGATGTTAGCTACACCTTC.